This T cell receptor beta chain was captured in a study of T cell clones after liver transplantation (dated by TCRdb to about 2019). Turning to the overall study: The samples were obtained from ITN030ST, a randomized trial that attempted immunosuppression withdrawal within 2 years after liver transplantation. Donor-reactive T cell clones were identified by TCRbeta sequencing following a pre-transplant mixed lymphocyte reaction and were subsequently tracked in post-transplant blood. Third party-reactive TCRbeta sequences from pre-transplant MLRs were also identified as an antigen-independent comparator for donor-reactive sequences. Three of the eight recipients were HCV-positive; the others were transplanted for non-autoimmune, non-viral indications. Until randomization at 12-24 months post-transplant, subjects were given standard immunosuppression, with no induction therapy. Tolerance meant complete immunosuppression withdrawal for at least one year without liver enzymes rising beyond twice the upper limit of normal. Blood samples were collected pre-transplant, pre-randomization before withdrawal, and post-randomization after either complete withdrawal or failed withdrawal. A cohort of 8 liver transplant recipients was studied, of whom 3 were classified as tolerant and 5 as non-tolerant. Results and caveats for the whole study, not just this receptor: Circulating donor-reactive CD4 TCRbeta sequences fell significantly post-transplant in most of the 8 subjects, irrespective of tolerance or HCV status. Donor-reactive sequences declined more than third party-reactive ones, suggesting partial antigen-specific deletion unrelated to withdrawal success. Since no allograft tissue specimens were available, donor-reactive T cells may have migrated into the graft instead of being deleted. Low numbers of available donor cells limited the measurable donor-reactive repertoire in two subjects. After accounting for repertoire turnover, donor-reactive detection was significantly reduced in 7 of 8 subjects for CD4 and 8 of 8 for CD8. The conclusions were preliminary, being limited by small, heterogeneous patient numbers and by non-standardized post-transplant time points.

Note on this clone: Its antigen remains undetermined. Base quality data are lacking; no much larger clone is found one base away.

High-throughput TCRbeta CDR3 sequencing of frozen genomic DNA was performed by immunoSEQ, including PCR amplification, mapping, bias correction and internal controls. The original pipeline was this. Productive rearrangements were kept, and unique TCRbeta sequences were defined by CDR3 nucleotide sequence plus V and J gene. Donor-reactive sequences required at least 5-fold expansion in CFSE-low cells versus unstimulated pre-transplant cells and at least 0.01% frequency. To ensure at least 90% detection power, minimum frequency thresholds were set for each subject based on that subject's lowest-template unstimulated sample. Repertoire turnover was measured by Jensen-Shannon divergence between the top 1000 TCRbeta sequences post- and pre-transplant. Two-sided Fisher's exact tests were used to test for changes in the detection of donor-reactive sequences. Imported from immuneACCESS, the table was reduced by TCRdb to in-frame sequences with V and J called. These copies leave out some clones; in studies compared against another copy, an unresolved V gene accounts for under half, and the cause of the remainder is not known. The V and J calls and clone size were taken over from that table, and D and trimming were inferred from the DNA. This sample holds 20,000 to 30,000 clones; more than 60% were observed only once. Together, the top ten hold 2.5% to 3.5% of the sample.

Sample time point, as interpreted from the label and publication: pre-transplant. Unstimulated PBMCs, after thawing, were stained for CD3, CD4 and CD8 and then FACS-sorted into CD3+CD4+ and CD3+CD8+ populations. All 8 studied subjects were randomized to immunosuppression withdrawal. The Qiagen DNeasy Blood and Tissue Kit was used for genomic DNA isolation. Reading from cysteine to phenylalanine, the CDR3 counts 14 amino acids. Of all the DNA, just the CDR3 is kept, 42 bases in frame from base 1. Taken from the germline V gene (reference sequence), the CDR1 and CDR2 loops are LNHDA and SQIVND. Trimming costs V 4 bases and J 3 bases, and their ends lie 10 bases apart.

The source of this sequence is a human donor who received a liver transplant. This sequence uses TRBV19 and TRBJ1-5; tentative D gene TRBD1, with 6 bases matching. This specimen was CD4+ T cells from blood, taken before liver transplant. The CDR3 region reads CASSNGQINQPQHF. The sequenced DNA is TGTGCCAGTAGTAACGGACAGATCAATCAGCCCCAGCATTTT.